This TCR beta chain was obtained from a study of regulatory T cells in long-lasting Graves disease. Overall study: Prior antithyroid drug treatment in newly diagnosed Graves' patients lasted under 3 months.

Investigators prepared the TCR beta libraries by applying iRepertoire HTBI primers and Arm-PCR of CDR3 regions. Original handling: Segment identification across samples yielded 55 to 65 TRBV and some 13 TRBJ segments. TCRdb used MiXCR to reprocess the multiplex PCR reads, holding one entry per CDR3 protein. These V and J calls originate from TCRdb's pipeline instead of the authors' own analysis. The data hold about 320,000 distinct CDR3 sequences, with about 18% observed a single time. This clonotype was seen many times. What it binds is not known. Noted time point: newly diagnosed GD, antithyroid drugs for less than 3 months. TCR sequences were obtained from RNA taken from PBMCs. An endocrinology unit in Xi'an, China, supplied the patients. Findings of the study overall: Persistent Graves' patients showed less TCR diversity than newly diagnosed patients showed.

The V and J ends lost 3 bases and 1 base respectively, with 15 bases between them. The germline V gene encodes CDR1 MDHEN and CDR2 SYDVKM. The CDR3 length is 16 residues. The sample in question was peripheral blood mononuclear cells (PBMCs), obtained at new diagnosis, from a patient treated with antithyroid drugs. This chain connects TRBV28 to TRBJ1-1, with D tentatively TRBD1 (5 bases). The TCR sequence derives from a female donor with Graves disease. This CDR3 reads CASSFPPWGRNTEAFF. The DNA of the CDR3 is TGTGCCAGCAGTTTCCCGCCTTGGGGGAGGAACACTGAAGCTTTCTTT. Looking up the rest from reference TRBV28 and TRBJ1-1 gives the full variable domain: DVKVTQSSRYLVKRTGEKVFLECVQDMDHENMFWYRQDPGLGLRLIYFSYDVKMKEKGDIPEGYSVSREKKERFSLILESASTNQTSMYLCASSFPPWGRNTEAFFGQGTRLTVV.